This T cell receptor beta chain originates from a study of PD-1 blockade in classical Hodgkin lymphoma (dated by TCRdb to the early 2020s). Regarding the research as a whole: Nivolumab dosing was 3 mg/kg intravenously every 2 weeks, continuing until either disease progression or unacceptable toxicity. The study used CyTOF and TCR beta sequencing to define a peripheral blood immune signature of response to PD-1 blockade in classical Hodgkin lymphoma. Here is what the overall study found, with its caveats: Baseline TCR diversity was reported to be lower in newly diagnosed patients than in healthy donors and to be lower still in relapsed/refractory patients. Lower diversity was seen in patients whose nivolumab began less than 1 year after ASCT, and these patients were left out of later analyses so that immune reconstitution would not confound the results. A significant rise by C4D1 was seen in CD4+ but not CD8+ TCR diversity (p=0.0027 vs p=0.16), with the rise being most apparent in complete responders (p=0.02). Trial patients with a complete response had baseline diversity similar to that of newly diagnosed patients, while partial responders and progressors had significantly lower diversity. The study was limited to a single clinical trial cohort, and causes of repertoire differences, possibly disease activity or prior therapy, remained undefined.

What this sample's time point label stands for: cycle 2 day 1 (C2D1) of nivolumab. Every trial patient had relapsed following autologous stem cell transplantation, and prior brentuximab vedotin exposure was what differed among cohorts A, B and C. The trial cohort comprised 56 patients with relapsed/refractory classical Hodgkin lymphoma whose best overall responses were complete response, partial response or progressive disease. In the multi-cohort phase II CheckMate 205 trial, trial patients received single-agent nivolumab. Best overall response was determined by an independent review committee according to the 2007 International Working Group response criteria. PBMCs from the trial were collected at three points: immediately before nivolumab initiation (C1D1), and during therapy at cycle 2 day 1 and cycle 4 day 1. Peripheral blood was collected in 8 mL Vacutainer Cell Preparation Tubes, from which PBMCs were isolated by centrifugation and then cryopreserved.

The Qiagen DNeasy kit was used to extract genomic DNA from unsorted PBMCs and from the negatively selected CD4+ and CD8+ fractions. Amplification of TCR beta CDR3 regions was done by immunoSEQ multiplex PCR with primers that anneal to V and J segments. A synthetic immune receptor repertoire was used to minimize amplification bias, and any remaining bias was removed computationally after sequencing. The paper's data handling went like this. Custom Python scripts were used to quantify repertoire diversity as the Shannon entropy index. Unsorted, CD4+ and CD8+ repertoires were examined separately, except in combined analyses, for which CD4+ and CD8+ sequences were merged in silico. A clone counted as expanded when the clone's frequency after treatment rose at least 2-fold relative to C1D1, and clones undetected at baseline were given a pseudocount of 0.5. Clones with 0 or 1 copy at C1D1 were defined as singleton clones, while clones with 2 or more copies were defined as non-singleton clones. Clones expanded in unsorted samples were labelled as CD4+, CD8+ or unknown by matching protein sequences in sorted samples from the same patient. Diversity changes from C1D1 to C4D1 were tested in paired samples using Wilcoxon tests. Imported from immuneACCESS, the table was reduced by TCRdb to in-frame sequences with V and J called. These copies leave out some clones; in studies compared against another copy, an unresolved V gene accounts for under half, and the cause of the remainder is not known. V and J calls and clone size are those listed in that table; D and trimming were worked out from the DNA. The sample includes around 15,000 clones, with roughly 63% observed a single time. In total, the top ten clones hold around 7.7% of the sample.

Comment on this clone: No antigen is known for it. Nothing much larger sits one base from this clone, and base qualities are not available.

The junction shows trimming of 4 bases on V and 3 bases on J, plus 10 bases between the germline ends. From its cysteine to its phenylalanine, the CDR3 spans 14 amino acids. This entry keeps only the CDR3 DNA: 42 bases, framed from base 1. CDR1 and CDR2, per the germline V gene, are MGHRA and YSYEKL. The clonotype originates from a human donor with classical Hodgkin lymphoma. This specimen consisted of peripheral blood mononuclear cells (PBMCs), obtained before the second cycle of nivolumab. The rearrangement combines TRBV4-1 with TRBJ1-5, with the D gene not confidently named. The sequenced DNA: TGCGCCAGCAGCCCCCGGGAGGACAATCAGCCCCAGCATTTT. This yields the protein CASSPREDNQPQHF.